This T cell receptor (beta chain) was captured in a study of regulatory T cells in long-lasting Graves disease. Described time point: newly diagnosed GD, antithyroid drugs for less than 3 months. The TCR library was made from RNA that had been extracted from PBMCs in TRIzol. Arm-PCR with iRepertoire HTBI primers amplified the CDR3 regions for these TCR beta libraries. TCRdb re-called the multiplex PCR reads with MiXCR, one entry per CDR3 protein. The data hold more than 400,000 distinct CDR3 sequences, with roughly 15% observed a single time. The V segment lost 4 bases and the J segment 8 bases; nucleotides outside the gene matches: 7. Germline CDR1 reads SNHLY; CDR2 reads FYNNEI. The CDR3 runs 13 residues. Separately, the same data were catalogued under a study of T cells in Graves' hyperthyroidism and ophthalmopathy.

The rearrangement joins TRBV2 to TRBJ1-2; 7 bases are shared with TRBD1. The origin of this receptor is a woman aged 30 to 39 with Graves disease. Sequenced here: peripheral blood mononuclear cells (PBMCs), sampled at new diagnosis, from a patient treated with antithyroid drugs. CDR3 protein: CASSGGGGRGYTF. The CDR3 DNA follows: TGTGCCAGCAGTGGAGGGGGCGGCAGGGGCTACACCTTC.